The sequence of this TCR beta chain was determined in a study of a mutant IDH1 vaccine in newly diagnosed glioma. Study-wide background: Treated patients, roughly 60% male and 37.5% female, averaged approximately 40 years of age. At week 35 came visit V12, and visit V13 followed at week 47.

Time point reported: week 47, end of study. The content of each vaccine dose was 300 ug of mutant IDH1 20-mer peptide, and topical imiquimod accompanied it. Method: immunoSEQ multiplex PCR; TCRdb's copy keeps in-frame clones and lacks some. The table records tens of thousands of clones, roughly 80% of them present only once. The CDR3 has 16 amino acids. Germline values: CDR1 MNHEY, CDR2 SMNVEV (reference sequence). V was clipped by 1 base and J by 3 bases, with 13 bases between them. As for this clone: Its target is not known.

This sequence joins TRBV27 and TRBJ1-5, with no clear D. This specimen consisted of PBMCs, obtained from a glioma patient whose treatment included an IDH1 peptide vaccine. This TCR was recovered from a man younger than 35 with glioma. Some clones in this sample may be carry-over from other donors' samples. CDR3 loop: CASSLYYDGDNQPQHF. In nucleotides, the CDR3 is TGTGCCAGCAGTTTATACTACGATGGAGACAATCAGCCCCAGCATTTT.